The 14 T cell receptor beta chains given below trace back to one sample, sequenced in a study of shared clonotypes between healthy human individuals. CD8 cells classed as naive were CD45RO-negative and positively selected for CCR7, excluding terminally differentiated effector memory CD45RA+ cells. Assay: immunoSEQ multiplex PCR; the TCRdb copy retains only in-frame clones and omits some. This sample carries 1.5 million to 2.5 million clones, about 95% of them seen once, and the ten largest clones take 0.9% to 1.5%. Sequencing was carried out using naive CD8+ T cells sorted from blood. All receptors derive from a man between 18 and 29 years old in good health.

V is TRBV5-6 and J is TRBJ2-7; no clear D gene. The germline gives CDR1 SGHDT, CDR2 YYEEEE. There are 15 residues in the CDR3. V lost 2 bases and J 2 bases, leaving 14 bases between the germline ends. Here the CDR3 DNA reads TGTGCCAGCAGCTTTATCGAGACCGCCACCTACGAGCAGTACTTC. Translation gives CASSFIETATYEQYF. Full variable domain (missing parts from reference TRBV5-6 and TRBJ2-7): DAGVTQSPTHLIKTRGQQVTLRCSPKSGHDTVSWYQQALGQGPQFIFQYYEEEERQRGNFPDRFSGHQFPNYSSELNVNALLLGDSALYLCASSFIETATYEQYFGPGTRLTVT.

About this clone itself: This same CDR3 is encoded by further DNA sequences in the sample. The rearrangement links TRBV4-3 to TRBJ2-7; D gene uncertain. The CDR3 is 15 amino acids. The germline V gene has CDR1 LGHNA and CDR2 YSLEER. Trimming removed 1 base from V and 0 bases from J, with 10 bases in between. The CDR3 protein is CASSQVGGSSYEQYF. The CDR3 region has the DNA TGCGCCAGCAGCCAAGTAGGTGGTAGCTCCTACGAGCAGTACTTC.

This chain joins TRBV30 and TRBJ2-2; 7 bases are a match to TRBD2. The CDR3 consists of 13 residues. Trimming cost V 3 bases and J 5 bases; bases outside gene matches: 3. CDR1 and CDR2 (germline): GTSNPN, SVGIG (reference sequence). The CDR3 nucleotides are TGTGCCTGGAGAGGGCGGGGGACCGGGGAGCTGTTTTTT. Its translation: CAWRGRGTGELFF.

The rearrangement joins TRBV19 to TRBJ2-6; the D is unclear. The CDR3 contains 15 residues. V dropped 0 bases and J dropped 1 base, with 4 bases sitting between them. Germline V lookup: CDR1 LNHDA, CDR2 SQIVND (reference sequence). CDR3 sequence: CASSIDVSGANVLTF. CDR3 in DNA: TGTGCCAGTAGTATAGACGTATCTGGGGCCAACGTCCTGACTTTC.

The chain combines TRBV15 with TRBJ2-7; TRBD1 matches at 8 bases. V shed 1 base and J 6 bases; nucleotides not matched to a gene: 8. Germline V gene data show CDR1 as LNHNV and CDR2 as YYDKDF (reference sequence). The CDR3 contains 15 residues. The CDR3: CATSRGRGLSPEQYF. CDR3 nucleotides: TGTGCCACCAGCAGAGGCAGGGGGCTTTCGCCCGAGCAGTACTTC.

The chain combines TRBV9 with TRBJ1-1, with D possibly matching TRBD1 (6 bases). Germline loops: CDR1 SGDLS, CDR2 YYNGEE. Between the trimmed V and J ends, which lost 0 bases and 4 bases, there was a span of 10 bases. The length of the CDR3 is 14 residues. CDR3 sequence reads: CASSVGDTGTEAFF. CDR3 DNA: TGTGCCAGCAGCGTAGGGGACACCGGCACTGAAGCTTTCTTT.

Points on this clone: The junction differs from germline at one of its ends, possibly a read error. The chain is built from TRBV19 and TRBJ1-6, with D maybe TRBD1 (5 bases). CDR3 length: 13 amino acids. Germline V gene lookup returns CDR1 LNHDA and CDR2 SQIVND (reference sequence). As DNA, the CDR3 is TGTGCCAGTAGTATAGATCTAGAGGGACGTCTCTTCTTT. It is translated as CASSIDLEGRLFF.

This chain connects TRBV28 to TRBJ1-2; D may be TRBD1 (6 bases). Trimming removed 5 bases from V and 2 bases from J, with 9 bases in between. Germline-derived CDR1 and CDR2 are MDHEN and SYDVKM. CDR3 length: 13 amino acids. This chain's CDR3 is CASSHGQNYGYTF. The CDR3 region has the DNA TGTGCCAGCAGTCATGGACAGAACTATGGCTACACCTTC.

The V and J genes are TRBV21-1 and TRBJ1-5. TRBV21-1 is assigned pseudogene status. This CDR3 has 13 residues. In DNA, the CDR3 is TGTGCCAGCATCGGGGCGGAAGATCAGCCCCAGCATTTT. Protein sequence: CASIGAEDQPQHF.

A word on this clone: Other DNA sequences of this sample code for an identical CDR3. The CDR3 region is CASSPAYEQYF. CDR3 nucleotide sequence: TGTGCCAGCAGTCCCGCGTACGAGCAGTACTTC. V usage is TRBV5-8 and J usage is TRBJ2-7, with D unclear. CDR3 length: 11 residues. From germline, CDR1 is SGHTS and CDR2 YDEGEE. Trimming took 5 bases from V and 4 from J, leaving 7 bases between them.

V usage is TRBV4-1 and J usage is TRBJ2-1; D is unresolved. The V gene's germline CDR1 is MGHRA and CDR2 YSYEKL. This CDR3 spans 15 amino acids. The V end was cut by 4 bases, the J end by 4 bases, with 14 bases between. The CDR3 protein is CASSRSGDGYNEQFF. DNA for the CDR3: TGCGCCAGCAGCCGCTCCGGAGACGGGTACAATGAGCAGTTCTTC.

The rearrangement joins TRBV10-2 to TRBJ2-1, with a tentative D call TRBD2 (5 bases). The CDR3 totals 18 residues. Germline CDR1 reads WSHSY; CDR2 reads SAAADI. V gave up 2 bases and J gave up 5 bases, with 22 bases separating them. CDR3 sequence: CASSEASRIMLPDNEQFF. As DNA, the CDR3 is TGCGCCAGCAGTGAGGCTAGCCGGATCATGCTACCGGACAATGAGCAGTTCTTC.

The V and J genes are TRBV9 and TRBJ1-4, with D tentatively TRBD1 (5 bases). The CDR3 length is 16 residues. Trimming stripped 3 bases from V and 3 bases from J, with 15 bases between. Germline V gene lookup returns CDR1 SGDLS and CDR2 YYNGEE. The CDR3 DNA is TGTGCCAGCAGCGCGGGACGGGGAACGTCTAATGAAAAACTGTTTTTT. Its protein product is CASSAGRGTSNEKLFF.

V and J are TRBV12-5 and TRBJ2-7, with TRBD2 identical over 9 bases. The CDR3 extends over 15 amino acids. The germline gives CDR1 LGHNT, CDR2 FRNRAP. V gave up 6 bases and J gave up 1 base; unmatched junction bases: 7. CDR3 in DNA: TGTGCTAGTGGCCCGGGTCTAGCGGGATCCTACGAGCAGTACTTC. The encoded protein is CASGPGLAGSYEQYF.